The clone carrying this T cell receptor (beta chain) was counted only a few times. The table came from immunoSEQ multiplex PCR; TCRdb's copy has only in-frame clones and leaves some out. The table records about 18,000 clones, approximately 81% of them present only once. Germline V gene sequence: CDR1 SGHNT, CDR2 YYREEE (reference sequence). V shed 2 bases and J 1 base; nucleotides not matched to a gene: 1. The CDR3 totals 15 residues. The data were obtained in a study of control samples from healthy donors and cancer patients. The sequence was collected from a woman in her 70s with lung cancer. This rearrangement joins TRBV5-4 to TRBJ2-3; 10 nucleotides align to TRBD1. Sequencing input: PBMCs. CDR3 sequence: CASSLGTGGTDTQYF. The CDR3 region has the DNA TGTGCCAGCAGCTTAGGGACAGGGGGCACAGATACGCAGTATTTT. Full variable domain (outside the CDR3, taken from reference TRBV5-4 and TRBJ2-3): ETGVTQSPTHLIKTRGQQVTLRCSSQSGHNTVSWYQQALGQGPQFIFQYYREEENGRGNFPPRFSGLQFPNYSSELNVNALELDDSALYLCASSLGTGGTDTQYFGPGTRLTVL.